This entry features one T cell receptor beta chain sequence. Antigen: not known. This table comes from immunoSEQ multiplex PCR, and its TCRdb copy is limited to in-frame clones, with some not included. Of around 190,000 clones in the sample, around 92% are singletons; the top ten hold 1% to 1.5%. This specimen belongs to a study of T cell responses to AZD1222 COVID-19 vaccine. General study points: Baseline serostatus was positive in only a handful of AZD1222 recipients. Unmutated variant regions reportedly attract nearly half of all spike-specific TCRs. Spike-specific TCR repertoires showed rising breadth and depth after two AZD1222 doses.

CDR3 length equals 17 residues. Trimming cost V 5 bases and J 6 bases, with 23 bases left between them. Germline assignment: CDR1 SNHLY and CDR2 FYNNEI. This clonotype originated in an adult in good health. The chain carries TRBV2 and TRBJ1-5, with D maybe TRBD1 (6 bases). The sequencing used peripheral blood, collected on day 0 of AZD1222 vaccination. The CDR3 DNA is TGTGCCAGCAGTACCACTTTGGGCAGGGGTGTCAGTCAGCCCCAGCATTTT. It encodes CASSTTLGRGVSQPQHF.